This T cell receptor beta chain comes out of a study of immune reconstitution after stem cell transplant in scleroderma (TCRdb year 2017). To prepare the library, RT-PCR was applied. The reads were generated on an Illumina MiSeq. TCRdb reran the public reads through fastp at Q25 and MiXCR, keeping productive beta chains. One record per CDR3 amino acid sequence lists the most common genes and DNA. This sample has 2,500 or so distinct CDR3 sequences in its table, and under 13% of those were observed once. The ten largest make up roughly 16% of the sample. The CDR3, from cysteine to phenylalanine, totals 15 residues. Only the CDR3 DNA stays, 45 bases, in frame from base 1. After removal of 1 base from V and 3 bases from J, the junction retains 5 bases not matched to a gene. CDR1 KGHSH and CDR2 LQKENI were looked up in the germline V gene. This clonotype has a handful of counts. This receptor's antigen is unknown. Base qualities were left out, and no much larger clone turns up one base away.

The chain is encoded by TRBV18 joined to TRBJ2-5; TRBD1 aligns with 7 central bases. This sample was gathered before or after autologous hematopoietic stem cell transplantation (not recorded which). The sequence derives from a female donor with systemic sclerosis. The DNA sequence is TGTGCCAGCTCACCACTGACAGGGCAAGAAGAGACCCAGTACTTC. Its product reads: CASSPLTGQEETQYF.